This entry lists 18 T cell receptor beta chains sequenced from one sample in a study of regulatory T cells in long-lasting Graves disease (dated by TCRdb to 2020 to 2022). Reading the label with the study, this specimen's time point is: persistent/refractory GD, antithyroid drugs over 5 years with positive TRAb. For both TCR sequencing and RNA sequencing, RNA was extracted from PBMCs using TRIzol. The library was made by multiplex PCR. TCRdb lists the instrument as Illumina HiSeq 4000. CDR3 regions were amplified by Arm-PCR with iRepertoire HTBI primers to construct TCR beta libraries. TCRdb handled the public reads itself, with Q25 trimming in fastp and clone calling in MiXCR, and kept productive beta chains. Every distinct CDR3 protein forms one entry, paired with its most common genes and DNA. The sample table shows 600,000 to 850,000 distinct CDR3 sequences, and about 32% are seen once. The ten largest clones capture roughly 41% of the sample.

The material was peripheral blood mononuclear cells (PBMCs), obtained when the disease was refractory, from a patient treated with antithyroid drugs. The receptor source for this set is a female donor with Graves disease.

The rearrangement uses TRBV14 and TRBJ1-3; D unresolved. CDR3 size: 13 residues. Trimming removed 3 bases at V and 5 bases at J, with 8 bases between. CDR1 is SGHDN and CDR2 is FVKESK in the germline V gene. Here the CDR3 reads CASSHAQRNTIYF. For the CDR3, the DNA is TGTGCCAGCAGCCACGCCCAAAGAAACACCATATATTTT.

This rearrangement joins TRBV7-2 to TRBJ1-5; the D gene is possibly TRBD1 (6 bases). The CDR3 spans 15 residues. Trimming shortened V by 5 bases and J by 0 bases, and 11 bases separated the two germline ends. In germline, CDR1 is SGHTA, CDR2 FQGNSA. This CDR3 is CASSRQVSSNQPQHF. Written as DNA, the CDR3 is TGTGCCAGCAGCCGACAGGTCTCTAGCAATCAGCCCCAGCATTTT.

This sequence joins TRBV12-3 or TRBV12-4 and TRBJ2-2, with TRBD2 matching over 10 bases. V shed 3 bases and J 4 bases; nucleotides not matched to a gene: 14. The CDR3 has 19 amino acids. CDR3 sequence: CASSLSRTLLAGGTGELFF. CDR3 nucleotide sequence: TGTGCCAGCAGTTTGTCCCGGACTCTCTTAGCGGGAGGCACCGGGGAGCTGTTTTTT.

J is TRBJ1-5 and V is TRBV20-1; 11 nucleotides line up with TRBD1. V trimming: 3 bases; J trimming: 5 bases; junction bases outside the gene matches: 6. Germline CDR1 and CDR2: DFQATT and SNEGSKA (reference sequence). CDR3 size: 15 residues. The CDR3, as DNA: TGCAGTGCTAGGATAGGACAGGGGGCCCATCAGCCCCAGCATTTT. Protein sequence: CSARIGQGAHQPQHF.

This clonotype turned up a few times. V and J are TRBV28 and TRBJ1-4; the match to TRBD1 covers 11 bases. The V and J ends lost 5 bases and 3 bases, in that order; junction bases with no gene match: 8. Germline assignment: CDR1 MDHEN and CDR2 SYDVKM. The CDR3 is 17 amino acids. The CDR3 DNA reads TGTGCCAGCAGTATAGTCCCGGGACAGGGGGCTAATGAAAAACTGTTTTTT. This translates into CASSIVPGQGANEKLFF.

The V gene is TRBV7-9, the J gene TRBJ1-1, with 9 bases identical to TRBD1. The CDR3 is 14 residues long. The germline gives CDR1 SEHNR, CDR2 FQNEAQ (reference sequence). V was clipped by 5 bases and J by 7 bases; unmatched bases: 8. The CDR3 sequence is CASSTTGGKGEAFF. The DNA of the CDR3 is TGTGCCAGCAGCACGACAGGGGGAAAGGGTGAAGCTTTCTTT.

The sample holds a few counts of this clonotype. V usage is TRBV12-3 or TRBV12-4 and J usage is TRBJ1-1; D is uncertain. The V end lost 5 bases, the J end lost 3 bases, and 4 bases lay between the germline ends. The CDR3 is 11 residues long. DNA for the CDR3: TGTGCCAGCAGTCACTACACTGAAGCTTTCTTT. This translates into CASSHYTEAFF.

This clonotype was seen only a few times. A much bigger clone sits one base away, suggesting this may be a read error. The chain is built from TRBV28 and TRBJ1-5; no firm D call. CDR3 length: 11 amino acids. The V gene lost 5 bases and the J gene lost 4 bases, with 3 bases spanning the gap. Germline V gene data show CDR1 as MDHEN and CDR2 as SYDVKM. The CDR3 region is CASSANQPQHF. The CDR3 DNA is TGTGCCAGCAGTGCAAATCAGCCCCAGCATTTT.

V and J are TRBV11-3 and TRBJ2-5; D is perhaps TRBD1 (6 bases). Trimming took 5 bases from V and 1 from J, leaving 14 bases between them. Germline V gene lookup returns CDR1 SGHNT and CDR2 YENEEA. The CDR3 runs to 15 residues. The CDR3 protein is CASSPGTNSQETQYF. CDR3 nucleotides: TGTGCCAGCAGCCCCGGGACAAACAGCCAAGAGACCCAGTACTTC.

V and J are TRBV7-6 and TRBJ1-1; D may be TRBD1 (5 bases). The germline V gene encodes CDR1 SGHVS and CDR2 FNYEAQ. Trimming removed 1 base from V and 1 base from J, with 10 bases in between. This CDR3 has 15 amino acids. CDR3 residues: CASSLGIDRNTEAFF. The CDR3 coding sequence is TGTGCCAGCAGCTTAGGGATCGACAGGAACACTGAAGCTTTCTTT.

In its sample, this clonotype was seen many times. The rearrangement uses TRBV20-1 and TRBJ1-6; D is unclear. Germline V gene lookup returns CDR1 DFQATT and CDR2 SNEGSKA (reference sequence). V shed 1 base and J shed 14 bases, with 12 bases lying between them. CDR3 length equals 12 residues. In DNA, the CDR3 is TGCAGTGCTAGAGTGGGTGGGGATTCCCTCCACTTT. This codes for CSARVGGDSLHF.

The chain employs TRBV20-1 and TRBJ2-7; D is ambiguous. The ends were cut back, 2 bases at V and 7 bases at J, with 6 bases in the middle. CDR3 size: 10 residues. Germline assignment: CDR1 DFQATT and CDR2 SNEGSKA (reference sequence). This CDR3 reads CSARMREQYF. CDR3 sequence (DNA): TGCAGTGCTAGAATGAGGGAGCAGTACTTC.

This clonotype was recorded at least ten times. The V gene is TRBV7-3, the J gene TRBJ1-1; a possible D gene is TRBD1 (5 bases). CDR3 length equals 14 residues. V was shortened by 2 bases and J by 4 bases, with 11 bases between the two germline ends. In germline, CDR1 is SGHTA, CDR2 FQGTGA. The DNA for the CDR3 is TGTGCCAGCAGCTTAGGTCAGGGCCCCACTGAAGCTTTCTTT. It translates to CASSLGQGPTEAFF.

DNA for the CDR3: TGTGCCAGCTCACCAGGGCTAACTCAGCCCCAGCATTTT. Translating gives CASSPGLTQPQHF. V is TRBV18 and J is TRBJ1-5, with D hard to call. The CDR3 runs to 13 residues. The germline CDR1 and CDR2 sequences are KGHSH and LQKENI. Between the trimmed V and J ends, which lost 2 bases and 6 bases, there was a span of 8 bases.

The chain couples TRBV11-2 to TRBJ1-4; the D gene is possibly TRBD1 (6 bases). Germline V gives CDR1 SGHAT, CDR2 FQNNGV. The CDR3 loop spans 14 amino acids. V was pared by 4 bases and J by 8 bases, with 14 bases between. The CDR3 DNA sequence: TGTGCCAGCAGCTCACAGGGAGTTGGAGAAAAACTGTTTTTT. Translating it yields CASSSQGVGEKLFF.

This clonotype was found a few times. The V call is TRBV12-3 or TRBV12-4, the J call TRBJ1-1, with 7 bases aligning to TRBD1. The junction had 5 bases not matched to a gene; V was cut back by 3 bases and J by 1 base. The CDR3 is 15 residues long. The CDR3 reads CASSFRQGWNTEAFF. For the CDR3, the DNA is TGTGCCAGCAGTTTCAGACAGGGCTGGAACACTGAAGCTTTCTTT.

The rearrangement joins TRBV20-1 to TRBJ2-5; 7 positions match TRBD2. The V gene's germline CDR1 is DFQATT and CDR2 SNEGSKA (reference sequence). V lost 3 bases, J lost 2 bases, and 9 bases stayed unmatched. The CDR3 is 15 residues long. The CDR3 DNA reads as TGCAGTGCTAGCTTACTAGCGAACCTACAAGAGACCCAGTACTTC. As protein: CSASLLANLQETQYF.

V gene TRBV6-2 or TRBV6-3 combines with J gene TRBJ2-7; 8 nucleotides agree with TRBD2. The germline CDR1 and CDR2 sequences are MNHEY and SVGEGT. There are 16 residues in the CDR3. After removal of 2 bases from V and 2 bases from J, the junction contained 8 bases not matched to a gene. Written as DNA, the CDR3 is TGTGCCAGCAGTTACCTCCTAGCGGGCGGGACCTACGAGCAGTACTTC. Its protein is CASSYLLAGGTYEQYF.